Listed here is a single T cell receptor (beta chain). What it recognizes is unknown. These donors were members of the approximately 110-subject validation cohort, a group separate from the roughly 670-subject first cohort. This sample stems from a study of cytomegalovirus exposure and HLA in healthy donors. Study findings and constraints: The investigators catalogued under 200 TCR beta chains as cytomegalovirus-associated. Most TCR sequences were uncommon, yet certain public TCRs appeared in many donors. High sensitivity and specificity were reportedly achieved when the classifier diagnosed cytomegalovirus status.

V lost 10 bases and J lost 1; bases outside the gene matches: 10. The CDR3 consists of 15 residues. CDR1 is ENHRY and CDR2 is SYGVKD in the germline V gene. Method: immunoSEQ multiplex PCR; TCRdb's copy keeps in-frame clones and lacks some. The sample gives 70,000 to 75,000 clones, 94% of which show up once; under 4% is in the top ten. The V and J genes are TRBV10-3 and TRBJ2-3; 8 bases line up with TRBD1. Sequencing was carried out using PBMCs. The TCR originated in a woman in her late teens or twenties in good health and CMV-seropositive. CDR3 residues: CATCPTGDGTDTQYF. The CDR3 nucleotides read TGTGCCACCTGCCCGACAGGGGACGGCACAGATACGCAGTATTTT.